The rows below give T cell receptor beta chains drawn from one sample of a study of blood T cell repertoires in COVID-19. TCRdb's table, derived via immunoSEQ multiplex PCR, lists solely in-frame clones and lacks some. The sample has around 160,000 clones; approximately 85% are singletons. The specimen was peripheral blood. The receptor set was obtained from a woman aged 55 to 70 with COVID-19, enrolled during active disease. The CDR3 runs from the conserved cysteine through the conserved F or W. A D gene is named only where the DNA matches it firmly. Not every row has a clone size; where given, it reads once, few, many or a size class.

>TRBV2|16|TRBD1|NA|TRBJ2-5
TGTGCCAGCTATTACTCCAGGACAGGAGATAGGGAGACCCAGTACTTC
CASYYSRTGDRETQYF
>TRBV9|13|NA|NA|TRBJ1-1
TGTGCCAGCAGGCCACAGGGCTTCGGTGAAGCTTTCTTT
CASRPQGFGEAFF
>TRBV2|16|NA|NA|TRBJ1-2
TGTGCCAGCAGTGAGGGTCGGGCCAGGGGTTACTATGGCTACACCTTC
CASSEGRARGYYGYTF
>TRBV7-2|14|TRBD2|NA|TRBJ2-5
TGTGCCAGCAGCATGACTAGCGCAGGAGAGACCCAGTACTTC
CASSMTSAGETQYF
>TRBV7-3|13|NA|few|TRBJ2-7
TGTGCCAGCAGCGAGGGTGAGGTGGCCGAGCAGTACTTC
CASSEGEVAEQYF
>TRBV11-3|17|TRBD2|few|TRBJ2-5
TGTGCCAGCAGCTTAGGGCTGGGACTAGCGGATCAAGAGACCCAGTACTTC
CASSLGLGLADQETQYF
>TRBV7-2|14|NA|NA|TRBJ2-2
TGTGCCAGCAGCTTAGTCCCCGTCGGCGGGGAGCTGTTTTTT
CASSLVPVGGELFF
>TRBV18|13|NA|NA|TRBJ1-4
TGTGCCAGCTCACCCCCGTCGGGTGAAAAACTGTTTTTT
CASSPPSGEKLFF
>TRBV10-2|13|TRBD1|NA|TRBJ1-2
TGCGCCAGCGGAGGGGGCTGGAACTATGGCTACACCTTC
CASGGGWNYGYTF
>TRBV6-5|14|NA|NA|TRBJ1-2
TGTGCCAGCACCCGCTACAGAACTAACTATGGCTACACCTTC
CASTRYRTNYGYTF
>TRBV30|14|NA|NA|TRBJ2-7
TGTGCCTGGAGAAAGGAGGGGACAGCCTACGAGCAGTACTTC
CAWRKEGTAYEQYF
>TRBV5-1|12|NA|few|TRBJ1-4
TGCGCCAGCAGTTCACAGGGCGAAAAACTGTTTTTT
CASSSQGEKLFF
>TRBV9|15|NA|NA|TRBJ2-3
TGTGCCAGCAGCAACGGAGGGGTGGGCACAGATACGCAGTATTTT
CASSNGGVGTDTQYF
>TRBV24-1|13|TRBD1|NA|TRBJ1-2
TGTGCCACCAGTGATTCCGACAGGGGTGGCTACACCTTC
CATSDSDRGGYTF
>TRBV12-3/TRBV12-4|12|TRBD2|NA|TRBJ2-1
TGTGCCAGCACCCCCTCTGGGACTAGGCAGTTCTTC
CASTPSGTRQFF
>TRBV3-1/TRBV3-2|15|TRBD1|NA|TRBJ1-4
TGTGCCAGCAGCCAAGATTGGACAGGCAATGAAAAACTGTTTTTT
CASSQDWTGNEKLFF
>TRBV19|12|TRBD1|NA|TRBJ2-1
TGTGCCACTTGGGACAGGGTCAATGAGCAGTTCTTC
CATWDRVNEQFF
>TRBV4-1|15|NA|NA|TRBJ1-1
TGCGCCAGCAGCCAAGATAGGGGGATCGACACTGAAGCTTTCTTT
CASSQDRGIDTEAFF
>TRBV5-4|15|TRBD2|NA|TRBJ2-1
TGTGCCAGCAGTTCGGCTAGCGGGGGGGAGGATGAGCAGTTCTTC
CASSSASGGEDEQFF
>TRBV7-9|18|TRBD2|NA|TRBJ2-1
TGTGCCAGCAGCCCCCTTGCGGGGGGGCCTAGCTCCTACAATGAGCAGTTCTTC
CASSPLAGGPSSYNEQFF
>TRBV2|13|TRBD2|once|TRBJ2-3
TGTGCCAGCAGCTGGGGACTAGCAGATACGCAGTATTTT
CASSWGLADTQYF
>TRBV18|15|NA|NA|TRBJ1-2
TGTGCCAGCTCGGGGGAGGAGAGCGTTAACTATGGCTACACCTTC
CASSGEESVNYGYTF
>TRBV6-5|14|TRBD1|NA|TRBJ1-1
TGTGCCAGCACCTCCGGGACAGGGCACACTGAAGCTTTCTTT
CASTSGTGHTEAFF
>TRBV7-8|14|TRBD2|NA|TRBJ2-5
TGTGCCAGCAGCGCATATAGCGGGCAAGAGACCCAGTACTTC
CASSAYSGQETQYF
>TRBV15|15|NA|NA|TRBJ1-1
TGTGCCACCAGCAAAGACCAGGGCCTGAACACTGAAGCTTTCTTT
CATSKDQGLNTEAFF
>TRBV4-1|14|TRBD1|NA|TRBJ2-7
TGCGCCAGCAGCCAAGAAACAGGGGACTACGAGCAGTACTTC
CASSQETGDYEQYF
>TRBV2|14|TRBD1|NA|TRBJ2-3
TGTGCCAGCAGTGAGCTCGACAGGGTGGATACGCAGTATTTT
CASSELDRVDTQYF
>TRBV19|14|NA|NA|TRBJ1-1
TGTGCCAGTAGCCTTGGACAGATGAACACTGAAGCTTTCTTT
CASSLGQMNTEAFF
>TRBV29-1|12|NA|once|TRBJ2-2
TGCAGCGTTGAAGCGGGGTCTGGGGAGCTGTTTTTT
CSVEAGSGELFF
>TRBV19|14|NA|NA|TRBJ1-2
TGTGCCAGTTCGTCCGGACAGACTTACTATGGCTACACCTTC
CASSSGQTYYGYTF
>TRBV5-1|16|NA|NA|TRBJ2-1
TGCGCCAGCAGCTTAATCGGGGATAGCTCCTACAATGAGCAGTTCTTC
CASSLIGDSSYNEQFF
>TRBV21-1|17|NA|NA|TRBJ2-1
TGTGCCAGCACCCCGGGACTAGCGGGGCCTAGGGAATTGCAGCAGTTCTTC
CASTPGLAGPRELQQFF
>TRBV6-6|15|TRBD1|NA|TRBJ2-2
TGTGCCAGCGGACAGGGGGTGCCGGAGACCGGGGAGCTGTTTTTT
CASGQGVPETGELFF
>TRBV19|19|TRBD2|NA|TRBJ2-3
TGTGCCAGTAGAACCTCCCTAGCGGGGGGGTCAACACCCCACAGTACGCAGTATTTT
CASRTSLAGGSTPHSTQYF
>TRBV18|18|NA|NA|TRBJ2-3
TGTGCCAGCTCCGCCAAGGCACCCGGACAGATCCTCGCAGATACGCAGTATTTT
CASSAKAPGQILADTQYF
>TRBV27|15|NA|NA|TRBJ2-1
TGTGCCAGCAGTGAGGGGGTGGGGGGGTACAATGAGCAGTTCTTC
CASSEGVGGYNEQFF
>TRBV4-1|16|NA|NA|TRBJ1-5
TGCGCCAGCAGCCAAGAGAAATCGACGGGAAATCAGCCCCAGCATTTT
CASSQEKSTGNQPQHF
>TRBV3-1/TRBV3-2|16|TRBD2|NA|TRBJ2-5
TGTGCCAGCAGCCAAGTGCGCGGGGGGGCCCGGGAGACCCAGTACTTC
CASSQVRGGARETQYF
>TRBV7-9|15|TRBD1|few|TRBJ1-2
TGTGCCAGCAGCTTAGCGGGGGGACAGTCTTATGGCTACACCTTC
CASSLAGGQSYGYTF
>TRBV19|15|TRBD2|NA|TRBJ2-7
TGTGCCAGTAGTCCCGGGACTAGCTTTTTTTACGAGCAGTACTTC
CASSPGTSFFYEQYF
>TRBV7-3|13|NA|NA|TRBJ1-1
TGTGCCAGCAGCTTAATGGCGAACACTGAAGCTTTCTTT
CASSLMANTEAFF
>TRBV13|15|TRBD2|few|TRBJ2-7
TGTGCCAGCAGCTCCCTAGCGGGGGTCTCCTACGAGCAGTACTTC
CASSSLAGVSYEQYF
>TRBV19|13|NA|NA|TRBJ1-1
TGTGCCAGTAGTATCTCCCTGAACACTGAAGCTTTCTTT
CASSISLNTEAFF
>TRBV27|15|NA|NA|TRBJ1-1
TGTGCCAGCAATTGGGGGGGGAGAAAGAACACTGAAGCTTTCTTT
CASNWGGRKNTEAFF
>TRBV4-2|12|NA|NA|TRBJ2-7
TGTGCCAGCAGCCGGGGGGAATACGAGCAGTACTTC
CASSRGEYEQYF